Listed below are T cell receptor beta chains from one sample, sequenced in a study of CD8+CD57+ T cells in acquired aplastic anemia. One entry per CDR3 protein, called by TCRdb with MiXCR from the reads. The table records around 430,000 distinct CDR3 sequences, under 40% of them present only once. The sequenced sample consisted of sorted CD4+, CD8+, or CD8+CD57+ T cells (not recorded which) from PBMCs. The receptors here all came from a human donor with aplastic anemia. Both conserved end residues are part of each CDR3.

j_gene	v_gene	CDR3aa
TRBJ2-7	TRBV6-1	CASGPGTRYSQQYF
TRBJ2-5	TRBV4-3	CASSRGPAETQYF
TRBJ2-5	TRBV2	CASKSGVETQYF
TRBJ2-6	TRBV2	CASSEVRAGSGANVLTF
TRBJ2-3	TRBV11-2	CASSQSRTAGFYF
TRBJ1-6	TRBV19	CASSLRTPPLHF
TRBJ1-2	TRBV7-3	CASSARTGGYGYTF
TRBJ1-3	TRBV19	CASSLGQAAGNTIYF
TRBJ1-2	TRBV19	CASSTGRSDYGYTF
TRBJ2-7	TRBV12-3/TRBV12-4	CASSPRTGSPHYEQYF
TRBJ2-2	TRBV29-1	CSVEGASGTGTGELFF
TRBJ2-7	TRBV19	CASSIQGAVDEQYF
TRBJ2-1	TRBV15	CATSSQGLAGGYEQFF
TRBJ2-1	TRBV6-1	CASSEFGLGGSEQFF
TRBJ2-3	TRBV19	CASSNAKLAGGSTDTQYF
TRBJ2-7	TRBV7-2	CASVAGAQEQYF
TRBJ1-6	TRBV5-6	CASSLRVSPLHF
TRBJ1-4	TRBV2	CASSEGDRGLVKLFF
TRBJ2-7	TRBV9	CASSAGQGVYEQYF
TRBJ2-7	TRBV5-8	CASRGTGEGREQYF
TRBJ2-5	TRBV24-1	CATSLSSRRETQYF
TRBJ2-7	TRBV20-1	CSARDRRLAGLYEQYF
TRBJ1-1	TRBV9	CASSPRANTEAFF
TRBJ2-1	TRBV10-1	CASSETSGRYNEQFF
TRBJ2-5	TRBV20-1	CNAGTLQETQYF
TRBJ2-3	TRBV5-1	CASSLATATSVADTQYF
TRBJ2-7	TRBV2	CASSEPASGRGYEQYF
TRBJ1-2	TRBV29-1	CSGGDWGTDGYTF
TRBJ1-5	TRBV11-1	CASSRRGEIDNQPQHF
TRBJ1-1	TRBV20-1	CSARTGVDTEAFF
TRBJ2-2	TRBV7-2	CASSPLALRGELFF
TRBJ1-2	TRBV7-9	CASTRQNYGYTF
TRBJ2-7	TRBV3-1	CASSPRGAGGPYEQYF
TRBJ2-3	TRBV5-6	CASSPSGRGFQTDTQYF
TRBJ1-5	TRBV19	CASKGQDFGNQPQHF
TRBJ2-1	TRBV2	CASSEETTGGQFF
TRBJ1-4	TRBV19	CASRQTGGGEELFF
TRBJ1-6	TRBV2	CASSDSNSPLHF
TRBJ2-5	TRBV7-2	CASSPEWKISRETQYF
TRBJ2-2	TRBV5-1	CASSLALDTGELFF
TRBJ1-2	TRBV5-4	CASSLLGVLDYGYTF
TRBJ1-2	TRBV28	CASSLNSGQGYTF
TRBJ1-6	TRBV7-2	CASSSGRRESPLHF
TRBJ2-3	TRBV7-8	CASSLSGDGTDTQYF
TRBJ1-6	TRBV10-3	CAISERGQRNSPLHF
TRBJ2-7	TRBV6-5	CASSYVAGASGRVYEQYF
TRBJ2-5	TRBV7-8	CASSLAGSGRWETQYF
TRBJ1-2	TRBV9	CASSVTAGYTF
TRBJ2-3	TRBV20-1	CSARAVDTQYF
TRBJ2-3	TRBV6-1	CASTAGGADTQYF
TRBJ2-2	TRBV6-1	CASTLAGVDTGELFF
TRBJ2-6	TRBV29-1	CSVGSLNTGANVLTF
TRBJ1-1	TRBV2	CASSGQQNTEAFF